This TCR beta chain was found in a study of blood T cell repertoires in COVID-19. Study at large: COVID-19 samples collected from the United States, Italy and Spain covered acute and convalescent phases. In each case, the material was cDNA or gDNA derived from T cells, B-cell-depleted T cells, or PBMCs.

The protocol was immunoSEQ multiplex PCR, while the TCRdb copy is restricted to in-frame clones and leaves out a portion. The repertoire has some 190,000 clones, 89% of them found once; the top ten carry under 2.5%. Participant age was roughly 18 to 100 years, and participants resided in about two dozen US areas. Participants' reported clinical history set cohort assignment. V gave up 3 bases and J gave up 6 bases, with 20 bases separating them. Per the germline V gene, CDR1 is KGHDR and CDR2 is SFDVKD. There are 17 residues in the CDR3. Sequencing was performed on PBMCs or T cells enriched from blood (not recorded which). The receptor's source is a middle-aged woman with acute COVID-19. The chain links TRBV24-1 to TRBJ2-1, with D hard to call. The CDR3 region is CATSDTYSSPTLNEQFF. The CDR3 DNA sequence: TGTGCCACCAGTGATACTTACTCAAGCCCCACCCTCAATGAGCAGTTCTTC.